The 12 T cell receptor beta chains reported below all come from one sample, sequenced in a study of shared clonotypes between healthy human individuals. Clones were sequenced by immunoSEQ multiplex PCR, and TCRdb holds only the in-frame ones, with some missing. The sample has about 1 million clones, about 80% seen once. Sample: memory CD4+ T cells sorted from blood. The subset is: CD45RA-negative fraction. Receptors were obtained from a man aged 18 to 30 in good health.

This clone has at least ten counts. The chain uses TRBV2 and TRBJ2-7, with 7 bases aligning to TRBD1. The germline V gene has CDR1 SNHLY and CDR2 FYNNEI. V lost 6 bases, J lost 2 bases, and 7 bases stayed unmatched. The CDR3 covers 14 residues. In nucleotides, the CDR3 is TGTGCCAGCAGGATACTGACAGGGACCTACGAGCAGTACTTC. Encoded protein: CASRILTGTYEQYF. Filled out from reference TRBV2 and TRBJ2-7, the complete variable domain reads EPEVTQTPSHQVTQMGQEVILRCVPISNHLYFYWYRQILGQKVEFLVSFYNNEISEKSEIFDDQFSVERPDGSNFTLKIRSTKLEDSAMYFCASRILTGTYEQYFGPGTRLTVT.

This clone was found a few times. The chain carries TRBV6-1 and TRBJ1-5; 8 nucleotides agree with TRBD1. Germline CDR1 and CDR2: MNHNS and SASEGT. Trimming removed 2 bases from V and 5 bases from J; junction bases left unmatched: 5. The CDR3 is 15 residues long. The CDR3, as DNA: TGTGCCAGCAGTGAAAACAGGGGGTATTATCAGCCCCAGCATTTT. This sequence encodes CASSENRGYYQPQHF.

Details on this clone: The junction departs from the called germline gene at one end, perhaps through a read error. This sequence joins TRBV4-1 and TRBJ1-2; TRBD1 matches at 9 bases. The CDR3 spans 14 residues. CDR1 is MGHRA and CDR2 is YSYEKL in the germline V gene. This chain's CDR3 is CASSHKDRGLMLVF. In DNA form, the CDR3 reads TGCGCCAGCAGCCACAAGGACAGGGGCCTCATGTTAGTCTTC.

This chain connects TRBV21-1 to TRBJ2-2; the D call TRBD2 from the table was never checked on the DNA. TRBV21-1 is a known pseudogene. The CDR3 is 19 residues long. CDR3 protein: CASSKASRGLAGRAGELFF. The CDR3 nucleotides are TGTGCCAGCAGCAAAGCGTCAAGGGGACTAGCGGGGCGGGCCGGGGAGCTGTTTTTT.

V usage is TRBV15 and J usage is TRBJ2-1; 12 positions agree with TRBD2. Germline CDR1 LNHNV, CDR2 YYDKDF (reference sequence). The V gene end was trimmed by 3 bases and the J gene end by 7 bases; junction bases not matched to a gene: 7. The CDR3 runs to 16 residues. In DNA form, the CDR3 reads TGTGCCACCAGCAGGTTGACTAGCGGGAGATTTAATGAGCAGTTCTTC. It specifies CATSRLTSGRFNEQFF.

Regarding this clone: The same CDR3 can be traced to other DNA sequences in this sample. This sequence joins TRBV5-1 and TRBJ1-2; D is undetermined. The germline V and J ends were trimmed by 0 bases and 1 base, with 7 bases remaining between them. The V gene's germline CDR1 is SGHRS and CDR2 YFSETQ. CDR3 length: 14 amino acids. CDR3 in DNA: TGCGCCAGCAGCTTGGAGGGCTTTAACTATGGCTACACCTTC. Residues: CASSLEGFNYGYTF.

The chain carries TRBV2 and TRBJ1-1; D may be TRBD1 (6 bases). This CDR3 has 14 residues. V dropped 10 bases and J dropped 2 bases, with 17 bases sitting between them. Germline-derived CDR1 and CDR2 are SNHLY and FYNNEI. Here the CDR3 reads CATRYSGGNTEAFF. In DNA form, the CDR3 reads TGTGCCACCCGATACTCGGGGGGCAACACTGAAGCTTTCTTT. The variable domain in full, with the rest retrieved from reference TRBV2 and TRBJ1-1, is EPEVTQTPSHQVTQMGQEVILRCVPISNHLYFYWYRQILGQKVEFLVSFYNNEISEKSEIFDDQFSVERPDGSNFTLKIRSTKLEDSAMYFCATRYSGGNTEAFFGQGTRLTVV.

This clone appeared a few times. The rearrangement joins TRBV18 to TRBJ1-3; D remains unclear. The germline V gene encodes CDR1 KGHSH and CDR2 LQKENI. CDR3 length: 16 residues. V gave up 3 bases and J gave up 0 bases, with 12 bases separating them. CDR3 in amino acids: CASSPRRAGSGNTIYF. The CDR3 DNA reads as TGTGCCAGCTCACCTCGCCGGGCCGGCTCTGGAAACACCATATATTTT.

The chain carries TRBV20-1 and TRBJ2-5; D unresolved. The CDR3 sequence is 11 residues long. Trimming shortened V by 3 bases and J by 5 bases, and 7 bases separated the two germline ends. CDR1 and CDR2 (germline): DFQATT, SNEGSKA (reference sequence). For the CDR3, the DNA is TGCAGTGCTAGGAGGTCTGAGACCCAGTACTTC. Its translation is CSARRSETQYF.

The V call is TRBV7-8, the J call TRBJ2-7, with 8 bases matching TRBD2. In germline, CDR1 is SGHVS, CDR2 FQNEAQ. There are 16 residues in the CDR3. The V gene end was trimmed by 4 bases and the J gene end by 0 bases; junction bases not matched to a gene: 8. CDR3 in DNA: TGTGCCAGCAGCTCCCCAGGGGCGGGGGGCTCCTACGAGCAGTACTTC. The encoded protein is CASSSPGAGGSYEQYF.

The rearrangement joins TRBV5-1 to TRBJ2-3; 9 nucleotides line up with TRBD2. CDR3 size: 16 residues. Germline trimming cut 0 bases from V and 5 bases from J; bases unmatched to any gene: 7. Germline V gene sequence: CDR1 SGHRS, CDR2 YFSETQ. CDR3 sequence: CASSLAGGGAGDTQYF. The CDR3 DNA reads as TGCGCCAGCAGCTTGGCTGGCGGGGGGGCGGGAGATACGCAGTATTTT.

The rearrangement uses TRBV29-1 and TRBJ1-6; a weak D match, TRBD1 (6 bases). The V and J ends lost 5 bases and 7 bases respectively, with 9 bases between them. CDR1 is SQVTM, CDR2 ANQGSEA, per germline. This CDR3 contains 12 residues. The CDR3 spells CSVRDINSPLHF. The CDR3 coding sequence is TGCAGCGTTCGGGACATAAATTCACCCCTCCACTTT.